A selection of T cell receptor beta chains follows, all from one sample in a study of control samples from healthy donors and cancer patients. Sequenced by immunoSEQ multiplex PCR; TCRdb stores in-frame clones only, minus some. The sample consists of some 140,000 clones, approximately 94% of them appearing once. The sample consisted of blood. All receptors come from a man aged 40-49 years in good health. CDR3s include the opening cysteine and the closing phenylalanine or tryptophan. The D gene is left open where the match is weak.

v_gene	d_gene	CDR3aa
TRBV6-4	-	CASSLPRGHHTDTQYF
TRBV19	-	CASTPGGVTEAFF
TRBV6-1	-	CASSEPTENTEAFF
TRBV3-1/TRBV3-2	-	CASSQDLANGKLFF
TRBV6-2/TRBV6-3	-	CASSYDAGNQPQHF
TRBV6-2/TRBV6-3	TRBD1	CASSDRDRVHF
TRBV6-5	-	CASAQGVTEAFF
TRBV5-1	TRBD2	CASSLRVLAGGTSTDTQYF
TRBV30	TRBD1	CAWSHIDRGLGNTIYF
TRBV29-1	-	CSVRWGTDYEQYF
TRBV24-1	-	CATSDLGLEQPQHF
TRBV7-2	-	CASSPRGGNQPQHF
TRBV19	-	CASSIDTNYNEQFF
TRBV18	-	CASSPRARDGYLYNYGYTF
TRBV18	-	CASSIGESARNSPLHF
TRBV12-3/TRBV12-4	-	CASSLSPAYEQYF
TRBV3-1/TRBV3-2	-	CASSSETATDTQYF
TRBV6-5	-	CASSSWAGAGGEKLFF
TRBV11-2	TRBD1	CASSLRGGQGAEAFF
TRBV7-3	-	CASSSWGGGHNEQFF
TRBV6-5	TRBD1	CASSSQGVNTEAFF
TRBV19	-	CASSIRSGVDGYTF
TRBV19	-	CASSEGVNTEAFF
TRBV3-1/TRBV3-2	-	CASSQDLAGFYGYTF
TRBV7-9	TRBD1	CASSLMGTGISPLHF